This T cell receptor beta chain was recovered during a study of blood T cell repertoires in COVID-19. Looking at the study overall: T cells, B-cell-depleted T cells, or PBMCs supplied cDNA or gDNA.

The CDR3 is 13 amino acids. The V end was cut by 5 bases, the J end by 7 bases, with 14 bases between. Germline CDR1 reads SGHVS; CDR2 reads FNYEAQ. Methods used by the authors: Using reference gene primer amplification, nucleated cell counts were estimated. Profiling relied on immunoSEQ multiplex PCR, and the TCRdb table lists in-frame clones only, not all of them. V and J calls plus clone size are reproduced from that table; the DNA served to infer D and trimming. In the table there are about 140,000 clones, around four fifths of which are singletons. Sample: peripheral blood. The clonotype originates from a human donor in a cohort sampled during active COVID-19. The rearrangement joins TRBV7-6 to TRBJ1-1; TRBD1 is a possible D gene (6 bases). CDR3 sequence (DNA): TGTGCCAGCAGCCCACAGGGATTGGTTGAAGCTTTCTTT. This gives the protein CASSPQGLVEAFF.